The present T cell receptor beta chain was sequenced within a study of glioma-infiltrating T cells. Study-level findings and limits: CDR3 overlap between tissue and blood was very small. Gliomas, especially low-grade, showed above-expected tissue-blood divergence; non-neoplastic patients showed below.

For this clonotype: Its antigen is undetermined.

CDR1 SQVTM and CDR2 ANQGSEA come from the germline V gene. This CDR3 has 14 amino acids. V was shortened by 3 bases and J by 2 bases, with 14 bases between the two germline ends. Amplification of TCR alpha and beta CDR3 regions from RNA used iRepertoire nested multiplex PCR. Tissue mRNA or PBMC total RNA, 100-400 ng, went into one-step reverse transcription and amplification. TCRdb itself ran the multiplex PCR reads through MiXCR, one entry per CDR3 protein. The sample contains about 4,900 distinct CDR3 sequences, 25% to 40% of which appear only once. Sequenced sample: glioma tissue, nonneoplastic brain tissue, or PBMCs (not recorded which). The sequence was obtained from a human donor with low-grade glioma or glioblastoma, undergoing nonglioma brain surgery, or in good health (not recorded which). This chain links TRBV29-1 with TRBJ2-7, with D tentatively TRBD1 (6 bases). CDR3 amino acids: CSVDGVTGTYEQYF. DNA of the CDR3: TGCAGCGTTGATGGGGTGACAGGTACCTACGAGCAGTACTTC.